Listed below are T cell receptor beta chains from one sample, sequenced in a study of response to subunit inactivated influenza vaccine. Each CDR3 protein is one row after TCRdb ran MiXCR on the RT-PCR reads. The sample includes 550,000 to 600,000 distinct CDR3 sequences, about an eighth seen only once; the top ten take roughly 10%. Source: PBMCs from blood, taken on the day of vaccination. The receptors originated from a man in his forties or fifties who received an inactivated influenza vaccine. Both conserved end residues are part of each CDR3. Each record gives: J gene, V gene, CDR3 protein.

j_call: TRBJ2-1; v_call: TRBV6-2/TRBV6-3; cdr3_aa: CASSALGLANNEQFF
j_call: TRBJ2-2; v_call: TRBV7-3; cdr3_aa: CASSPRVGGELFF
j_call: TRBJ2-1; v_call: TRBV4-3; cdr3_aa: CASSQDLASYNEQFF
j_call: TRBJ2-7; v_call: TRBV6-1; cdr3_aa: CASYSSGRVYEQYF
j_call: TRBJ1-3; v_call: TRBV3-1; cdr3_aa: CASNAGNTIYF
j_call: TRBJ2-3; v_call: TRBV5-1; cdr3_aa: CASSRKQGADTQYF
j_call: TRBJ2-7; v_call: TRBV5-6; cdr3_aa: CASSYTGTGEDYEQYF
j_call: TRBJ2-3; v_call: TRBV6-5; cdr3_aa: CASSYLTDTDTQYF
j_call: TRBJ1-1; v_call: TRBV20-1; cdr3_aa: CSALDRTNTEAFF
j_call: TRBJ1-2; v_call: TRBV4-2; cdr3_aa: CASSQVHPTTGGYTF
j_call: TRBJ2-3; v_call: TRBV6-4; cdr3_aa: CASSALAGADTQYF
j_call: TRBJ2-3; v_call: TRBV10-1; cdr3_aa: CASSVRTSGGTSTDTQYF
j_call: TRBJ2-7; v_call: TRBV11-2; cdr3_aa: CASSLDLGAQYF